Listed here is a single T cell receptor beta chain. The germline gene is not matched at one end of the junction; a read error may be the cause. The CDR3 loop spans 14 amino acids. Germline loops: CDR1 SGHKS, CDR2 YYEKEE (reference sequence). The data stem from a study of follicular helper T cells after annual influenza vaccination. Time point described: 2015-2016 season, pre-vaccination. Some clones are missing from TCRdb's copy, which holds only in-frame ones; the method was immunoSEQ multiplex PCR. This sample yields several thousand clones, of which roughly 85% are seen a single time; approximately 1% belongs to the top ten.

The J gene is TRBJ2-3, the V gene TRBV5-5; no clear D gene. This material consisted of CXCR5+ CD38- circulating T follicular helper cells from blood, taken on the day of influenza vaccination. As for subset: circulating Tfh, non-naive CD4+CXCR5+PD-1+ (ICOS+CD38+ or ICOS-CD38-). This clonotype originated in an adult who received the influenza vaccine. The CDR3 spells CASTLLKGTDTQYF. In DNA, the CDR3 is TGTGCCAGCACCTTGCTGAAGGGCACAGATACGCAGTATTTT. The whole variable domain, remainder taken from reference TRBV5-5 and TRBJ2-3, is DAGVTQSPTHLIKTRGQQVTLRCSPISGHKSVSWYQQVLGQGPQFIFQYYEKEERGRGNFPDRFSARQFPNYSSELNVNALLLGDSALYLCASTLLKGTDTQYFGPGTRLTVL.